This is a list of T cell receptor beta chains from one sample in a study of beta chain features in type 1 diabetes. TCRdb's table, derived via immunoSEQ multiplex PCR, lists solely in-frame clones and lacks some. The profile shows around 330,000 clones, roughly 11% of them singletons. The material sequenced was naive CD4+ T cells from blood. Source of these receptors: a woman aged 25 to 39 in good health. Both conserved end residues are part of each CDR3. D genes are given only for firm matches.

d_call v_call cdr3_aa
TRBD1 TRBV2 CASSGLGGVNTEAFF
TRBD1 TRBV19 CASSIRDRGHNEQFF
NA TRBV11-2 CASSPLLAVRMNEQYF
TRBD1 TRBV30 CAWSTGQGGGYTF
TRBD1 TRBV6-6 CAASYGGQGGETQYF
NA TRBV11-2 CASSLEGGRTDTQYF
NA TRBV19 CASSNLQGSEQYF
TRBD1 TRBV19 CATSTGGVSKETQYF
TRBD2 TRBV7-9 CASSPGISSGRAYEQYF
NA TRBV15 CATSRAGKSYNEQFF
TRBD1 TRBV7-8 CASSLGQGWQETQYF
TRBD2 TRBV7-7 CASSLVAGGPGEQFF
TRBD2 TRBV5-8 CASSFRGGTGANVLTF
NA TRBV29-1 CSVEKLAGEYEQYF
NA TRBV15 CATSRGGFGNQPQHF
NA TRBV28 CASSRQPGLAYEQYF
TRBD1 TRBV27 CASSPRDSADTQYF
NA TRBV7-6 CASSLAPTTDTQYF
NA TRBV9 CASSERDFGEQFF
TRBD2 TRBV7-2 CASSLRGGRPYNEQFF
NA TRBV19 CASQGGSSYNEQFF
NA TRBV28 CASISLDTPNTGELFF
NA TRBV19 CASSREGDTYNEQFF
NA TRBV19 CASSILASISGELFF
NA TRBV28 CASSPVPRGYEQYF
TRBD2 TRBV28 CASRRGLAGGTDTQYF